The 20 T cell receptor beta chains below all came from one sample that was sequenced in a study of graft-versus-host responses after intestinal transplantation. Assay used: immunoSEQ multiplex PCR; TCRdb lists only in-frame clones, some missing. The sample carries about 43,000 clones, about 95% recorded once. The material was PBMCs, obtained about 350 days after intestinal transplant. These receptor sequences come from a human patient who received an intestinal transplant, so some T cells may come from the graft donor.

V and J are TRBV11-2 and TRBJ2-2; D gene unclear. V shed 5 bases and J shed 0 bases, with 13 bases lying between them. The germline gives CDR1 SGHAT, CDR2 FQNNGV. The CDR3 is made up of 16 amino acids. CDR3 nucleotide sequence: TGTGCCAGCAGCCCCCCGCGAGCGTCGAACACCGGGGAGCTGTTTTTT. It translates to CASSPPRASNTGELFF.

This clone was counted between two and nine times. The CDR3 reads CASSFGDTQYF. The CDR3 bases are TGTGCCAGCAGCTTTGGGGATACGCAGTATTTT. The chain combines TRBV5-4 with TRBJ2-3; D gene unclear. Trimming took off 2 bases at V and 6 bases at J, with 4 bases between the two ends. CDR1 and CDR2 (germline): SGHNT, YYREEE (reference sequence). The CDR3 is 11 residues long.

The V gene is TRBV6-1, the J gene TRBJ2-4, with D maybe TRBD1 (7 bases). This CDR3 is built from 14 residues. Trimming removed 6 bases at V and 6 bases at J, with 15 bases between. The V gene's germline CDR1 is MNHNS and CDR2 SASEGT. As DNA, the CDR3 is TGTGCCAGCAGGAACAGGGGAGCGGGAAACATTCAGTACTTC. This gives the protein CASRNRGAGNIQYF.

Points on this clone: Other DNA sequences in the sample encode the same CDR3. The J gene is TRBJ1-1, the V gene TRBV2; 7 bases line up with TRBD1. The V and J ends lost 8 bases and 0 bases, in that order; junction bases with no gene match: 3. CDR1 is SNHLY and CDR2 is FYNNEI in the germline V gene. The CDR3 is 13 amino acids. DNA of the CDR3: TGTGCCAGCCGGACAGGCTTGAACACTGAAGCTTTCTTT. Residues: CASRTGLNTEAFF.

The CDR3 bases are TGTGCCAGCAGCTCAGATGGACTAGCGACCAGGGAGCTGTTTTTT. Its protein is CASSSDGLATRELFF. The chain links TRBV9 to TRBJ2-2, with TRBD2 matching over 9 bases. The length of the CDR3 is 15 residues. The J segment lost 9 bases and the V segment lost 4 bases, leaving 10 bases of the junction unmatched. The germline V gene encodes CDR1 SGDLS and CDR2 YYNGEE.

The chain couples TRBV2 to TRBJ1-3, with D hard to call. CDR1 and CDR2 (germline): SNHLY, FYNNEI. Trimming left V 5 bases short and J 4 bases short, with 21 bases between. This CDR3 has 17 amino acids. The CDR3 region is CASSLGRGWRAGNTIYF. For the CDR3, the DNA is TGTGCCAGCAGTCTTGGACGCGGCTGGCGCGCAGGAAACACCATATATTTT.

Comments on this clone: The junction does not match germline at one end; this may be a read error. CDR3 residues: CASSLYGPYERYF. The DNA for the CDR3 is TGTGCCAGCAGTTTATACGGGCCGTACGAGCGGTACTTC. This chain joins TRBV27 and TRBJ2-7; D is unresolved. Germline V gene data show CDR1 as MNHEY and CDR2 as SMNVEV (reference sequence). The CDR3 totals 13 residues.

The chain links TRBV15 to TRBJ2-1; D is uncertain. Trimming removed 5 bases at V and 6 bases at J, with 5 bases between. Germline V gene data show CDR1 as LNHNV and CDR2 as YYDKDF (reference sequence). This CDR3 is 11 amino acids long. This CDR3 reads CATSGGNEQFF. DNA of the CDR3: TGTGCCACCAGCGGCGGCAATGAGCAGTTCTTC.

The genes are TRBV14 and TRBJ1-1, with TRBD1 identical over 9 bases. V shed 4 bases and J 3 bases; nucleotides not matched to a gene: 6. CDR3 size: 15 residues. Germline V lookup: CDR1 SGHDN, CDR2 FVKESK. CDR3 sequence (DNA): TGTGCCAGCAGCCGGGTCCGGGACAGGGACACTGAAGCTTTCTTT. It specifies CASSRVRDRDTEAFF.

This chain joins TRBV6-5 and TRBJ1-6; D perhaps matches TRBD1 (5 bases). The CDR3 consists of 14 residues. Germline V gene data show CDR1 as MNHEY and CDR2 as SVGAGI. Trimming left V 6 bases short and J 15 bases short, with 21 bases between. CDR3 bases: TGTGCCAGCAGCCTAGGGGTCCCCGTTGCTGACCTCCACTTT. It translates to CASSLGVPVADLHF.

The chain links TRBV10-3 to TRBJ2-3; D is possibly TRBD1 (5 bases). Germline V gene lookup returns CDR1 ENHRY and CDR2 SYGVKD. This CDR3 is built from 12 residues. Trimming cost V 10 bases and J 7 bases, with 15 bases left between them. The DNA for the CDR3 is TGTGCCACCTCGCCTGACAGTTATACGCAGTATTTT. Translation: CATSPDSYTQYF.

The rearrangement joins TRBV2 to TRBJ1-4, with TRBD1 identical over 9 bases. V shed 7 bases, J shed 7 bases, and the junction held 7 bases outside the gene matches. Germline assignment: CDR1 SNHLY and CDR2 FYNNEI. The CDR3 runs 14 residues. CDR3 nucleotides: TGTGCCAGCACCCTCGGGACAGGGAGTGAAAAACTGTTTTTT. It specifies CASTLGTGSEKLFF.

This CDR3 reads CASSHWTSGESDTQYF. The CDR3 DNA reads TGTGCCAGCAGCCATTGGACTAGCGGGGAGTCAGATACGCAGTATTTT. The V call is TRBV5-6, the J call TRBJ2-3; TRBD2 matches at 12 bases. With V trimmed by 4 bases and J by 4 bases, 7 bases remained unmatched. Germline CDR1 is SGHDT and CDR2 is YYEEEE. CDR3 length equals 16 residues. The whole variable domain, filled in from reference TRBV5-6 and TRBJ2-3, reads DAGVTQSPTHLIKTRGQQVTLRCSPKSGHDTVSWYQQALGQGPQFIFQYYEEEERQRGNFPDRFSGHQFPNYSSELNVNALLLGDSALYLCASSHWTSGESDTQYFGPGTRLTVL.

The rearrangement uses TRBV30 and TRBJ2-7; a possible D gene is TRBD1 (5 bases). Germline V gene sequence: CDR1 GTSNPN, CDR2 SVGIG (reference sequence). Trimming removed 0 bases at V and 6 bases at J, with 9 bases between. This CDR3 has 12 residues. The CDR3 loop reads CAWSVLQGEQYF. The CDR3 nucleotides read TGTGCCTGGAGTGTACTCCAGGGCGAGCAGTACTTC.

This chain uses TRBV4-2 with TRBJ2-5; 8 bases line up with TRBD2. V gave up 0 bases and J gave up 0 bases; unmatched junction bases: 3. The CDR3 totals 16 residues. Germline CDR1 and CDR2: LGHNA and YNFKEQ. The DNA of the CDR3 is TGTGCCAGCAGCCAAGAAGCTAGCGGGTACCAAGAGACCCAGTACTTC. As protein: CASSQEASGYQETQYF.

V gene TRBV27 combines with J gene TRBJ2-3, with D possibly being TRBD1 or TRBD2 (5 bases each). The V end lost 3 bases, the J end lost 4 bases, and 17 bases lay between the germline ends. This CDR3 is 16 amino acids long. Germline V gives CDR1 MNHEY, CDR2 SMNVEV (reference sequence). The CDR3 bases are TGTGCCAGCAGTTTCCGGAGAGGGGCTTTCGCAGATACGCAGTATTTT. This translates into CASSFRRGAFADTQYF.

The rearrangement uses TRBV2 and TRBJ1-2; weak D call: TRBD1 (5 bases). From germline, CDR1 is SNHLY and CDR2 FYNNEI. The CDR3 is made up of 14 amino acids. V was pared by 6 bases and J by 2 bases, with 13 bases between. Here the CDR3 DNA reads TGTGCCAGCAGACCCGGACATCCGAACTATGGCTACACCTTC. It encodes CASRPGHPNYGYTF.

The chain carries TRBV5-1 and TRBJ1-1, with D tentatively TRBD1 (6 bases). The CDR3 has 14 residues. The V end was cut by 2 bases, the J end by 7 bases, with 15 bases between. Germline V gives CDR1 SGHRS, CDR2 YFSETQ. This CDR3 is CASSLIGQLNEAFF. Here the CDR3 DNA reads TGCGCCAGCAGCTTAATCGGACAGTTAAATGAAGCTTTCTTT. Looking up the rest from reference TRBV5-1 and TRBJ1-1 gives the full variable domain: KAGVTQTPRYLIKTRGQQVTLSCSPISGHRSVSWYQQTPGQGLQFLFEYFSETQRNKGNFPGRFSGRQFSNSRSEMNVSTLELGDSALYLCASSLIGQLNEAFFGQGTRLTVV.

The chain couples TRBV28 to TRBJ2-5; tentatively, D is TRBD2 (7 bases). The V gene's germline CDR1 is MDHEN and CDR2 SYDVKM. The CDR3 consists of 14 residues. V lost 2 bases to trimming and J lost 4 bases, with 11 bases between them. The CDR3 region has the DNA TGTGCCAGCAGTTTAAGGGGGGGAGTAGAGACCCAGTACTTC. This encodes CASSLRGGVETQYF.

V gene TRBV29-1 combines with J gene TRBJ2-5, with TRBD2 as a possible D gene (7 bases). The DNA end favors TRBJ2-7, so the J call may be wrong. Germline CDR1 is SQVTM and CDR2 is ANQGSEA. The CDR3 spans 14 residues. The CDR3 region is CSVQGGAGIYEQYF. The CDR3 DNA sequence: TGCAGCGTTCAAGGGGGGGCTGGGATCTACGAGCAGTACTTC.